The 12 T cell receptor beta chains below all came from one sample that was sequenced in a study of regulatory T cells in long-lasting Graves disease. HTBI primers from iRepertoire and Arm-PCR of CDR3 regions yielded the TCR beta libraries. TCRdb independently ran MiXCR on the multiplex PCR reads; one entry per CDR3 protein. The table includes fewer than 650,000 distinct CDR3 sequences, about 16% detected once. Time point specified: newly diagnosed GD, antithyroid drugs for less than 3 months. PBMC-extracted RNA yielded the TCR library. This same sample was also taken into another study, of T cells in Graves' hyperthyroidism and ophthalmopathy.

The input for sequencing was peripheral blood mononuclear cells (PBMCs), taken at new diagnosis, from a patient treated with antithyroid drugs. The receptor set was obtained from a man aged 18 to 29 with Graves disease.

This clonotype was counted ten times or more. The chain has TRBV28 and TRBJ1-2; 12 positions match TRBD1. Germline V gene sequence: CDR1 MDHEN, CDR2 SYDVKM. With V trimmed by 10 bases and J by 1 base, 7 bases remained unmatched. The CDR3 runs to 15 residues. CDR3 loop: CATEGQGAFNYGYTF. CDR3 DNA: TGTGCCACTGAGGGACAGGGGGCCTTTAACTATGGCTACACCTTC.

This sequence joins TRBV20-1 and TRBJ1-2, with D possibly TRBD1 on 5 matching bases. The germline V gene has CDR1 DFQATT and CDR2 SNEGSKA (reference sequence). This CDR3 is 10 amino acids long. CDR3 protein: CTQKGLGYTF. In DNA form, the CDR3 reads TGCACCCAAAAGGGGCTGGGCTACACCTTC.

This clonotype was detected only a few times. CDR3 nucleotides: TGTGCCAGCAGAACTCGAGGGGGCGTCGAGAACCAAAACACCGGGGAGCTGTTTTTT. Protein product: CASRTRGGVENQNTGELFF. The chain has TRBV6-2 or TRBV6-3 and TRBJ2-2; 7 nucleotides agree with TRBD1. With V trimmed by 6 bases and J by 2 bases, 18 bases remained unmatched. Germline V gives CDR1 MNHEY, CDR2 SVGEGT. This CDR3 has 19 amino acids.

This chain connects TRBV19 to TRBJ1-5; the D gene is possibly TRBD1 (5 bases). Germline CDR1 is LNHDA and CDR2 is SQIVND (reference sequence). V lost 9 bases, J lost 2 bases, and 23 bases lay in between. The CDR3 is made up of 17 amino acids. CDR3 sequence: CASSTLRGVTGNQPQHF. The CDR3 DNA reads TGTGCCAGCTCAACCCTCCGGGGGGTTACAGGCAATCAGCCCCAGCATTTT.

This clonotype was counted many times. This rearrangement joins TRBV2 to TRBJ1-2; no firm D call. Trimming took off 8 bases at V and 4 bases at J, with 11 bases between the two ends. Germline V lookup: CDR1 SNHLY, CDR2 FYNNEI. The CDR3 covers 12 residues. The CDR3 loop is CASVERPYGYTF. CDR3 coding DNA: TGTGCCAGCGTCGAACGGCCCTATGGCTACACCTTC.

The chain carries TRBV6-2 or TRBV6-3 and TRBJ2-5; weak D call: TRBD2 (6 bases). Germline V gene sequence: CDR1 MNHEY, CDR2 SVGEGT. The CDR3 spans 14 residues. The ends were cut back, 6 bases at V and 5 bases at J, with 16 bases in the middle. CDR3 nucleotides: TGTGCCAGCAGGTTACTACGGGAGCTGGAGACCCAGTACTTC. Translation: CASRLLRELETQYF.

The genes are TRBV29-1 and TRBJ1-2; possibly TRBD1 for D (6 bases). CDR3 length: 13 amino acids. Germline V gene sequence: CDR1 SQVTM, CDR2 ANQGSEA. With 4 bases removed from V and 5 bases from J, the gap between germline ends came to 14 bases. CDR3: CSVGTAVGYGYTF. Here the CDR3 DNA reads TGCAGCGTTGGGACAGCGGTGGGGTATGGCTACACCTTC.

The chain joins TRBV12-3 or TRBV12-4 to TRBJ2-1; TRBD2 agrees at 11 bases. This CDR3 has 15 amino acids. The trim removed 6 bases at V and 6 bases at J, leaving 7 bases unmatched. The CDR3 is CASRQGSGRGNEQFF. CDR3 coding DNA: TGTGCCAGCAGACAAGGTAGCGGGAGGGGCAATGAGCAGTTCTTC.

This clonotype was detected ten times or more. The chain carries TRBV7-6 and TRBJ2-7; D remains ambiguous. The CDR3 has 16 amino acids. V dropped 1 base and J dropped 0 bases, with 13 bases sitting between them. Germline lookup yields CDR1 SGHVS and CDR2 FNYEAQ. The CDR3 DNA sequence: TGTGCCAGCAGCTTAGAACATGCTAGGAGCTCCTACGAGCAGTACTTC. Translated: CASSLEHARSSYEQYF.

This clonotype has a single count. The V call is TRBV11-3, the J call TRBJ1-1, with D uncertain. The CDR3 extends over 18 amino acids. V was trimmed by 0 bases and J by 0 bases, leaving 17 bases between them. The germline V gene has CDR1 SGHNT and CDR2 YENEEA. The CDR3 DNA reads as TGTGCCAGCAGCTTAGATCAAGGAGGGTCCTTCATGAACACTGAAGCTTTCTTT. It translates to CASSLDQGGSFMNTEAFF.

The table lists this clonotype with a few counts. Mismatch with germline at one junction end may stem from a read error. The J gene is TRBJ1-2, the V gene TRBV28; 8 bases align to TRBD1. The length of the CDR3 is 12 residues. CDR1 and CDR2 (germline): MDHEN, SYDVKM. CDR3 in amino acids: CASSFKSRGQDF. CDR3 nucleotide sequence: TGTGCCAGCAGTTTTAAGAGTCGGGGACAGGACTTC.

This clonotype was seen at least ten times. The chain recombines TRBV12-5 with TRBJ2-2; a weak D match, TRBD2 (6 bases). V was trimmed by 5 bases and J by 7 bases, leaving 11 bases between them. The CDR3 is made up of 13 amino acids. CDR1 is LGHNT, CDR2 FRNRAP, per germline. CDR3 sequence reads: CASGPLGGGELFF. CDR3 DNA: TGTGCTAGTGGTCCCCTGGGGGGCGGGGAGCTGTTTTTT.